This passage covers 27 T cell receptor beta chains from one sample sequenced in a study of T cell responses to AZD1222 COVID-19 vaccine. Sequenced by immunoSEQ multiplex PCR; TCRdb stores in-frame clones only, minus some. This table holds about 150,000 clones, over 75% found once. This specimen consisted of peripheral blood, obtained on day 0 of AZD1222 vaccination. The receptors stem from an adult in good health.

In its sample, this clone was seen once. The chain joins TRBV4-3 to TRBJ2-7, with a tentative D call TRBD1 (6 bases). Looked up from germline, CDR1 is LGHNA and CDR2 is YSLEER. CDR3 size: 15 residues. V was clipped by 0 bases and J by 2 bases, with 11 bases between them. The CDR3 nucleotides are TGCGCCAGCAGCCAAGAGGCCGGGACAACCTACGAGCAGTACTTC. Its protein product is CASSQEAGTTYEQYF.

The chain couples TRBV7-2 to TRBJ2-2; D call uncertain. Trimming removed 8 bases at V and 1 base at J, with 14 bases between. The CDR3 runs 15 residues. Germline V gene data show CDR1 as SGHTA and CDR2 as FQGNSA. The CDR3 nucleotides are TGTGCCAGCTCTGCTTGGGTTATGAACACCGGGGAGCTGTTTTTT. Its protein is CASSAWVMNTGELFF. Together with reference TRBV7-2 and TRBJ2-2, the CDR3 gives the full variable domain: GAGVSQSPSNKVTEKGKDVELRCDPISGHTALYWYRQSLGQGLEFLIYFQGNSAPDKSGLPSDRFSAERTGGSVSTLTIQRTQQEDSAVYLCASSAWVMNTGELFFGEGSRLTVL.

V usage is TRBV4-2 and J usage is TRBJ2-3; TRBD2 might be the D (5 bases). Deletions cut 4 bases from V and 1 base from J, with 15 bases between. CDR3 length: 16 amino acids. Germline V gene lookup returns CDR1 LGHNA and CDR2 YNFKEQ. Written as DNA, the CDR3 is TGTGCCAGCAGCCCATCCCCCCTAGCTGGCACAGATACGCAGTATTTT. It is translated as CASSPSPLAGTDTQYF.

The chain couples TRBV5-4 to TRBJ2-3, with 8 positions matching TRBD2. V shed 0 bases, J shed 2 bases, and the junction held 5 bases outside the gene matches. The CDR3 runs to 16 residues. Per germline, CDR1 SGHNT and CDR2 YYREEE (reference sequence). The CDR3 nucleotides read TGTGCCAGCAGCTTGGTGGCGGGGGGCCCCACAGATACGCAGTATTTT. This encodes CASSLVAGGPTDTQYF.

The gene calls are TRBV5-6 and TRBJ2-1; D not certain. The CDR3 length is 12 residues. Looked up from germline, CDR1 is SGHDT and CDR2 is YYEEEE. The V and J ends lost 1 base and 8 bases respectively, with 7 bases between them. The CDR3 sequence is CASSLTLDEQFF. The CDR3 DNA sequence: TGTGCCAGCAGCTTGACCCTCGATGAGCAGTTCTTC.

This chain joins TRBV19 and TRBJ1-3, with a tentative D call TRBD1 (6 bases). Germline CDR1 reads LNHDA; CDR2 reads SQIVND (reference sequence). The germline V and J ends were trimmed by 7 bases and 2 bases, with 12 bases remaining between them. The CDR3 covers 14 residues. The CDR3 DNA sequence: TGTGCCAGTACCATACAGGGAACTGGAAACACCATATATTTT. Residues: CASTIQGTGNTIYF.

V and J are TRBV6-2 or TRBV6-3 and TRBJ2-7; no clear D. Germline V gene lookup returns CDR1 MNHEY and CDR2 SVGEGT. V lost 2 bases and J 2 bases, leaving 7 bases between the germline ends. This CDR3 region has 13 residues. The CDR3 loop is CASSYRMPYEQYF. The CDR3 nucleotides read TGTGCCAGCAGTTACAGGATGCCCTACGAGCAGTACTTC.

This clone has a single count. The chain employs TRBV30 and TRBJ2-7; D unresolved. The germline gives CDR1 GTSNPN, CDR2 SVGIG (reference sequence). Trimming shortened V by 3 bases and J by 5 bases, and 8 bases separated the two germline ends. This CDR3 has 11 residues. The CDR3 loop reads CAWRGWNEQYF. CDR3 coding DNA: TGTGCCTGGAGAGGCTGGAACGAGCAGTACTTC.

The CDR3 here is CASSPPQTGVYNSPLHF. CDR3 bases: TGTGCCAGCAGTCCACCCCAGACAGGGGTGTATAATTCACCCCTCCACTTT. The genes are TRBV6-6 and TRBJ1-6; 8 positions agree with TRBD1. The CDR3 is made up of 17 amino acids. Unmatched junction bases numbered 10, after V lost 5 bases and J lost 4 bases. Germline V CDR1 and CDR2: MNHNY, SVGAGI (reference sequence).

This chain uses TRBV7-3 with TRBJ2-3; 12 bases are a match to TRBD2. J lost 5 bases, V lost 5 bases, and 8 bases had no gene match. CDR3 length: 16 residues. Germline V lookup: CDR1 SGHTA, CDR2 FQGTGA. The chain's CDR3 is CASSPGASGGVDTQYF. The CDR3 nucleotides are TGTGCCAGCAGCCCTGGGGCTAGCGGGGGGGTAGATACGCAGTATTTT.

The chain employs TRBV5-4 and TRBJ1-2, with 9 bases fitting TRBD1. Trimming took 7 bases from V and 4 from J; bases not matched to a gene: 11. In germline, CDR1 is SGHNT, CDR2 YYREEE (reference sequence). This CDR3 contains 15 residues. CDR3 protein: CASSLQGARLYGYTF. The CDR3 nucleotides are TGTGCCAGCTCCTTACAGGGGGCGCGTCTCTATGGCTACACCTTC.

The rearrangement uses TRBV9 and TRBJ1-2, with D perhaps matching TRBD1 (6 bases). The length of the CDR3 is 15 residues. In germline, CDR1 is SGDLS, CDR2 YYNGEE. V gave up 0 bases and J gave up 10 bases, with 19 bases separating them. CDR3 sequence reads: CASSVGADRTIDYTF. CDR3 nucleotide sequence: TGTGCCAGCAGCGTAGGGGCGGACAGAACTATTGACTACACCTTC. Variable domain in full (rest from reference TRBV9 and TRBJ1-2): DSGVTQTPKHLITATGQRVTLRCSPRSGDLSVYWYQQSLDQGLQFLIQYYNGEERAKGNILERFSAQQFPDLHSELNLSSLELGDSALYFCASSVGADRTIDYTFGSGTRLTVV.

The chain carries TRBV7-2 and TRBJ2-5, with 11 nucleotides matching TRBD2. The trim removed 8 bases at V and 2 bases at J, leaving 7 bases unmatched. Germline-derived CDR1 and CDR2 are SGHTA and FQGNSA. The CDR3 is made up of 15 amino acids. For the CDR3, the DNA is TGTGCCAGCCTTCTAGCGGGGGGCCCACAAGAGACCCAGTACTTC. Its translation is CASLLAGGPQETQYF. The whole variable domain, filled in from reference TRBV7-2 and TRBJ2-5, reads GAGVSQSPSNKVTEKGKDVELRCDPISGHTALYWYRQSLGQGLEFLIYFQGNSAPDKSGLPSDRFSAERTGGSVSTLTIQRTQQEDSAVYLCASLLAGGPQETQYFGPGTRLLVL.

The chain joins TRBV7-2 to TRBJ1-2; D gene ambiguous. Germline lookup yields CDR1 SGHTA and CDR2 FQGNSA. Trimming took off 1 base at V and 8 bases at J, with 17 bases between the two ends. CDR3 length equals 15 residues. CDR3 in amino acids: CASSLDTFRATGYTF. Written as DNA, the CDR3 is TGTGCCAGCAGCTTAGATACTTTTCGGGCAACGGGCTACACCTTC. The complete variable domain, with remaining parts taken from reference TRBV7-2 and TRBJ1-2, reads GAGVSQSPSNKVTEKGKDVELRCDPISGHTALYWYRQSLGQGLEFLIYFQGNSAPDKSGLPSDRFSAERTGGSVSTLTIQRTQQEDSAVYLCASSLDTFRATGYTFGSGTRLTVV.

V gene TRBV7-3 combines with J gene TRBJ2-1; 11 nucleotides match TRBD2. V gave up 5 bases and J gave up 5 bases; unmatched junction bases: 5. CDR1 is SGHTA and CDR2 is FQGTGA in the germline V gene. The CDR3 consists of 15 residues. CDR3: CASSLTSGGNNEQFF. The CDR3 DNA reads TGTGCCAGCAGCCTCACTAGCGGGGGAAACAATGAGCAGTTCTTC.

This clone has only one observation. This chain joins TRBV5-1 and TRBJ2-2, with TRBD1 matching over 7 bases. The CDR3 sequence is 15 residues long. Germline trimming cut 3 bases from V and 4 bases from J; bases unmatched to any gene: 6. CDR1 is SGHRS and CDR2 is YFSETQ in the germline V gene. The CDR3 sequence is CASSSTTGSTGELFF. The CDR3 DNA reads TGCGCCAGCAGCTCCACGACAGGGTCCACCGGGGAGCTGTTTTTT.

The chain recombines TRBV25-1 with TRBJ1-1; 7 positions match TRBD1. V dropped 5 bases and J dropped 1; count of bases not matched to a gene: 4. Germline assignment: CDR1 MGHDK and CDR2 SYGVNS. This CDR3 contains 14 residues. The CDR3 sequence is CASSPQGRNTEAFF. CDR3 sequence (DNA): TGTGCCAGCAGTCCACAGGGGAGGAACACTGAAGCTTTCTTT.

The CDR3 sequence is CASFGGGGPAYGYTF. The CDR3 DNA reads TGTGCCTCCTTCGGGGGGGGCGGCCCCGCCTATGGCTACACCTTC. The chain uses TRBV30 and TRBJ1-2; D perhaps matches TRBD1 (6 bases). Germline-derived CDR1 and CDR2 are GTSNPN and SVGIG (reference sequence). Trimming cost V 7 bases and J 4 bases, with 22 bases left between them. This CDR3 is built from 15 residues.

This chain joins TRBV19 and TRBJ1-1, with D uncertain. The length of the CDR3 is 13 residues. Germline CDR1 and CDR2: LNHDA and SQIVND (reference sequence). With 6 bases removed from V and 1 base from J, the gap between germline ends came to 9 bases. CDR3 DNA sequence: TGTGCCAGTAGCCTCAGTTGGAACACTGAAGCTTTCTTT. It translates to CASSLSWNTEAFF. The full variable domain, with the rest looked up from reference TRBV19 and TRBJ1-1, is DGGITQSPKYLFRKEGQNVTLSCEQNLNHDAMYWYRQDPGQGLRLIYYSQIVNDFQKGDIAEGYSVSREKKESFPLTVTSAQKNPTAFYLCASSLSWNTEAFFGQGTRLTVV.

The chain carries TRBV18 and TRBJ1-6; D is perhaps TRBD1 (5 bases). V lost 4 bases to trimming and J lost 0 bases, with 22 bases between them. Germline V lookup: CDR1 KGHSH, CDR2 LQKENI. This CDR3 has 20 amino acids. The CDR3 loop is CASSHRTRGLGSSYNSPLHF. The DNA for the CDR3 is TGTGCCAGCTCACATCGGACACGCGGGTTAGGGAGCTCCTATAATTCACCCCTCCACTTT.

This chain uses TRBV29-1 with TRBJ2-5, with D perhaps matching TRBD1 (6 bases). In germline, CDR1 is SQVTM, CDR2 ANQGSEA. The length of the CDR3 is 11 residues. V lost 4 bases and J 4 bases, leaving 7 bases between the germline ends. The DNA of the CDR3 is TGCAGCGTTGGAGGGGGAGAGACCCAGTACTTC. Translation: CSVGGGETQYF.

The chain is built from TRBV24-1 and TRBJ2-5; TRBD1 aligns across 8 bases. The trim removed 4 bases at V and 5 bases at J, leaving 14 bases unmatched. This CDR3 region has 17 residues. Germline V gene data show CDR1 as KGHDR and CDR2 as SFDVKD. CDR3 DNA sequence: TGTGCCACCAGTGACCCCCGACAGGGGAGTCTTGGGGAGACCCAGTACTTC. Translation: CATSDPRQGSLGETQYF.

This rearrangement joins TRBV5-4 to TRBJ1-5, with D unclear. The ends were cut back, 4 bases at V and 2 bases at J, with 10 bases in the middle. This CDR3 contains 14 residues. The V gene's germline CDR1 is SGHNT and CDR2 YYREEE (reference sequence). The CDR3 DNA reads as TGTGCCAGCAGCGATGGGAATGGCAATCAGCCCCAGCATTTT. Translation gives CASSDGNGNQPQHF.

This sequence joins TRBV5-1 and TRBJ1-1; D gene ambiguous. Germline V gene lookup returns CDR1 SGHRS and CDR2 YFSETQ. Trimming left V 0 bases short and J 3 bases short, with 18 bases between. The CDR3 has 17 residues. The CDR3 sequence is CASSLASGVPMDTEAFF. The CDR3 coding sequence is TGCGCCAGCAGCTTGGCAAGTGGTGTTCCAATGGACACTGAAGCTTTCTTT.

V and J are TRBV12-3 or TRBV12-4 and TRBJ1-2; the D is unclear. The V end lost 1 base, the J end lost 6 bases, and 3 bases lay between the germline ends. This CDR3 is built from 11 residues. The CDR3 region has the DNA TGTGCCAGCAGTTTAGGTAATGGCTACACCTTC. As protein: CASSLGNGYTF.

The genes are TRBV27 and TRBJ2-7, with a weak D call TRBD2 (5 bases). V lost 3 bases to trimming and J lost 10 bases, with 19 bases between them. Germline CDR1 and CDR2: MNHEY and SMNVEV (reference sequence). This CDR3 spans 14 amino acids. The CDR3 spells CASSFLGREYPQYF. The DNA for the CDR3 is TGTGCCAGCAGTTTCCTTGGACGGGAATATCCTCAGTACTTC.

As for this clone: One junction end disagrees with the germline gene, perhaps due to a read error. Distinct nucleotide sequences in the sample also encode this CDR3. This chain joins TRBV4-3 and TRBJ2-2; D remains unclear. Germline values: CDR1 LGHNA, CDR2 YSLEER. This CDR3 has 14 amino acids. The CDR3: CASSQTGNTGELFF. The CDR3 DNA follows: TGCGCCAGCAGCCAAACTGGGAACACTGGGGAGCTGTTTTTT.